This TCR beta chain was captured in a study of cytomegalovirus exposure and HLA in healthy donors. The study, taken as a whole, reports: Within an earlier analysis, most TCR beta V segments proved productive either about 87% or about 30% of the time.

Remarks on this clone: Antigen: not known.

CDR1 and CDR2 (germline): MDHEN, SYDVKM. This CDR3 has 11 amino acids. V lost 4 bases to trimming and J lost 3 bases, with 4 bases between them. Both 60 Vbeta primers and 13 Jbeta primers went into the PCR. TCRdb's table, derived via immunoSEQ multiplex PCR, lists solely in-frame clones and lacks some. This sample has under 300,000 clones, with about nine tenths found just once. Sequencing input: PBMCs. This TCR was sampled from a man aged 35 to 55 in good health and CMV-seropositive. The rearrangement uses TRBV28 and TRBJ2-7; D gene ambiguous. The CDR3 sequence: CASSSNYEQYF. CDR3 coding DNA: TGTGCCAGCAGTTCAAACTACGAGCAGTACTTC.